Listed below are T cell receptor beta chains from one sample, sequenced in a study of spatial heterogeneity in lung cancer. Each CDR3 protein is one row after TCRdb ran MiXCR on the 5' RACE reads. The sample carries roughly 120,000 distinct CDR3 sequences, about a tenth recorded once. The material was PBMCs, obtained at follow-up. The source of these receptors is a female donor with early-stage non-small cell lung cancer. Both conserved end residues are part of each CDR3. Fields, in order: clone size, J gene, D gene, V gene, CDR3 protein, CDR3 DNA. The D gene is left open where the match is weak. Only some rows state a clone size, as once, few, many or a class for expanded clones.

few,TRBJ1-2,.,TRBV3-1,CASSPTKWGGGGNLYGYTF,TGTGCCAGCAGCCCAACCAAGTGGGGGGGCGGAGGCAACCTTTATGGCTACACCTTC
.,TRBJ2-1,.,TRBV19,CASSPRQGGNEQFF,TGTGCCAGTAGTCCTAGACAGGGAGGCAATGAGCAGTTCTTC
few,TRBJ2-3,.,TRBV19,CASSKVRTDTQYF,TGTGCCAGTAGTAAGGTTCGCACAGATACGCAGTATTTT
many,TRBJ1-5,.,TRBV19,CASSIAPGNQPQHF,TGTGCCAGTAGTATAGCCCCAGGGAATCAGCCCCAGCATTTT
few,TRBJ2-5,.,TRBV12-5,CASSFFLQETQYF,TGTGCTAGCTCCTTTTTCCTTCAAGAGACCCAGTACTTC
.,TRBJ1-1,.,TRBV12-3/TRBV12-4,CASRGHGNTEAFF,TGTGCCAGCAGGGGACACGGGAACACTGAAGCTTTCTTT
many,TRBJ1-2,.,TRBV12-3/TRBV12-4,CASSLGPQSSGYTF,TGTGCCAGCAGTTTGGGACCGCAATCTTCTGGCTACACCTTC
.,TRBJ2-1,.,TRBV3-1,CASSQVLATYNEQFF,TGTGCCAGCAGCCAAGTCCTAGCGACATACAATGAGCAGTTCTTC
few,TRBJ2-1,TRBD2,TRBV6-2/TRBV6-3,CASSSTLAGAYNEQFF,TGTGCCAGCAGTTCCACACTAGCGGGTGCCTACAATGAGCAGTTCTTC
.,TRBJ2-7,TRBD1,TRBV10-3,CAISESLTGGPYEQYF,TGTGCCATCAGTGAGTCATTGACAGGGGGTCCCTACGAGCAGTACTTC
.,TRBJ2-3,TRBD2,TRBV2,CASRGGLAGGSTDTQYF,TGTGCCAGCAGAGGAGGACTAGCGGGAGGGAGCACAGATACGCAGTATTTT
many,TRBJ2-1,TRBD2,TRBV6-2/TRBV6-3,CASSPAGARGNEQFF,TGTGCCAGCAGCCCAGCGGGAGCACGGGGCAATGAGCAGTTCTTC
few,TRBJ2-5,TRBD2,TRBV2,CASSEALSSGSGVLYF,TGTGCCAGCAGTGAAGCGCTTTCTAGCGGGAGCGGGGTATTATACTTC
few,TRBJ1-6,.,TRBV7-9,CASSSGTSNSPLHF,TGTGCCAGCAGCTCCGGGACATCTAATTCACCCCTCCACTTT
.,TRBJ1-4,TRBD1,TRBV7-2,CASSMGQGNEKLFF,TGTGCCAGCAGCATGGGACAGGGAAATGAAAAACTGTTTTTT
.,TRBJ2-2,.,TRBV2,CASSEIFGGGLTGELFF,TGTGCCAGCAGTGAAATATTCGGTGGAGGCTTGACCGGGGAGCTGTTTTTT
many,TRBJ2-1,TRBD1,TRBV30,CGTGRSYNEQFF,TGTGGGACAGGGAGGTCCTACAATGAGCAGTTCTTC
few,TRBJ2-4,.,TRBV9,CASSVRGGLNIQYF,TGTGCCAGCAGCGTGAGGGGAGGCTTAAACATTCAGTACTTC
few,TRBJ2-7,.,TRBV24-1,CATSDETGQGLYEQYF,TGTGCCACCAGTGATGAGACAGGCCAAGGTTTATACGAGCAGTACTTC
few,TRBJ1-4,.,TRBV12-3/TRBV12-4,CASSLFGKLFF,TGTGCCAGCAGTTTGTTTGGAAAACTGTTTTTT
once,TRBJ2-3,TRBD2,TRBV6-4,CASSGSSGTQYF,TGTGCCAGCAGTGGCTCTAGCGGTACGCAGTATTTT
many,TRBJ2-5,TRBD2,TRBV4-3,CASSQDSSASGRAGETQYF,TGCGCCAGCAGCCAAGATAGCTCCGCTAGCGGGAGGGCCGGAGAGACCCAGTACTTC
few,TRBJ2-7,TRBD2,TRBV20-1,CSATQPALGGEQYF,TGCAGTGCCACCCAGCCCGCGTTGGGGGGGGAGCAGTACTTC
few,TRBJ2-4,.,TRBV3-1,CASSLSRGAKNIQYF,TGTGCCAGCAGCTTATCAAGGGGAGCCAAAAACATTCAGTACTTC
.,TRBJ1-2,.,TRBV5-5,CASSPSAYGYTF,TGTGCCAGCAGCCCTTCCGCATATGGCTACACCTTC
.,TRBJ2-5,.,TRBV2,CASSEGRRGETQYF,TGTGCCAGCAGTGAGGGGCGGCGCGGAGAGACCCAGTACTTC
many,TRBJ1-5,TRBD1,TRBV27,CASSDRVSNQPQHF,TGTGCCAGCAGTGACAGGGTCAGCAATCAGCCCCAGCATTTT
few,TRBJ2-2,TRBD1,TRBV24-1,CATQTGDLHTGELFF,TGTGCCACACAGACAGGGGACCTCCACACCGGGGAGCTGTTTTTT
few,TRBJ2-1,TRBD1,TRBV6-2/TRBV6-3,CASTDRADEQFF,TGTGCCAGCACCGACAGGGCGGATGAGCAGTTCTTC
few,TRBJ2-3,.,TRBV6-5,CASSLALASPGSDTQYF,TGTGCCAGCAGTTTGGCCCTAGCTAGCCCGGGGTCAGATACGCAGTATTTT
many,TRBJ2-3,.,TRBV28,CASRVLIDSTDTQYF,TGTGCCAGCAGGGTACTGATAGATAGCACAGATACGCAGTATTTT
few,TRBJ2-2,.,TRBV28,CAGSLRLNTGELFF,TGTGCCGGCAGTTTAAGACTTAACACCGGGGAGCTGTTTTTT
few,TRBJ2-1,.,TRBV10-1,CASQNRAGYEQFF,TGCGCCAGCCAGAACCGGGCCGGGTATGAGCAGTTCTTC
few,TRBJ1-4,TRBD1,TRBV20-1,CSAGQGEKLFF,TGCAGTGCCGGACAGGGGGAAAAACTGTTTTTT
.,TRBJ1-1,.,TRBV10-3,CAISGGSRNTEAFF,TGTGCCATCAGTGGGGGGAGTCGGAACACTGAAGCTTTCTTT
many,TRBJ2-1,TRBD2,TRBV7-2,CASSRQAGRDYNEQFF,TGTGCCAGCAGCCGTCAGGCCGGGAGGGATTACAATGAGCAGTTCTTC
.,TRBJ1-5,.,TRBV30,CAWSTGRGQPQHF,TGTGCCTGGAGTACGGGGCGCGGGCAGCCCCAGCATTTT
many,TRBJ1-1,.,TRBV11-2,CASSPDGSKYTEAFF,TGTGCCAGCAGCCCAGATGGGTCCAAGTACACTGAAGCTTTCTTT
many,TRBJ2-6,.,TRBV28,CASRLSGANVLTF,TGTGCCAGCAGGCTCTCTGGGGCCAACGTCCTGACTTTC
many,TRBJ2-4,.,TRBV18,CASSPTKGRSAKNIQYF,TGTGCCAGCTCACCGACCAAGGGTCGTAGCGCCAAAAACATTCAGTACTTC
.,TRBJ2-1,TRBD2,TRBV29-1,CSVRTSWVLQFF,TGCAGCGTTAGGACTAGTTGGGTGTTGCAGTTCTTC
many,TRBJ2-3,.,TRBV7-9,CASSQSPNTDTQYF,TGTGCCAGCAGTCAAAGCCCTAACACAGATACGCAGTATTTT
.,TRBJ2-4,TRBD1,TRBV4-2,CASSQDRQGRAKNIQYF,TGTGCCAGCAGCCAAGATCGACAGGGAAGGGCCAAAAACATTCAGTACTTC
.,TRBJ1-6,TRBD1,TRBV14,CASSRGQGSRSPLHF,TGTGCCAGCAGCCGAGGACAGGGTAGTAGGTCACCCCTCCACTTT
few,TRBJ2-2,.,TRBV24-1,CATSDGGVVGELFF,TGTGCCACCAGTGATGGGGGCGTCGTCGGGGAGCTGTTTTTT
once,TRBJ2-3,.,TRBV24-1,CATRPTGTDTQYF,TGTGCCACCAGACCAACAGGGACAGATACGCAGTATTTT
.,TRBJ1-1,.,TRBV2,CASSAIRGVAFF,TGTGCCAGCAGTGCCATCCGGGGGGTCGCTTTCTTT
few,TRBJ1-5,.,TRBV6-2/TRBV6-3,CASRYQGFNQPQHF,TGTGCCAGCAGATATCAGGGATTCAATCAGCCCCAGCATTTT